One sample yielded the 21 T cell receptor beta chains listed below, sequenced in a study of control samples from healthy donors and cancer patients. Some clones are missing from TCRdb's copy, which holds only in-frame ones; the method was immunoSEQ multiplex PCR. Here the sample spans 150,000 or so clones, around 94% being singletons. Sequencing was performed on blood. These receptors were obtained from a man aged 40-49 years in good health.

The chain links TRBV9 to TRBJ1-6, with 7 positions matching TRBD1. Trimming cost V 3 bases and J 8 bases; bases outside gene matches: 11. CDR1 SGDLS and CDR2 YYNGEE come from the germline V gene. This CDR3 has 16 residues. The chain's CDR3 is CASSETGTEPHSPLHF. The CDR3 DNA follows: TGTGCCAGCAGCGAAACCGGGACAGAGCCTCATTCACCCCTCCACTTT.

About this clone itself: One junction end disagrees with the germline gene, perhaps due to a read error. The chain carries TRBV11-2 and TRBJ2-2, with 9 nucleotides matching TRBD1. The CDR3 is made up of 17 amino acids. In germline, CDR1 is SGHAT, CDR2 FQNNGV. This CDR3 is CASTLPFSDRGTGELFF. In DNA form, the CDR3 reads TGTGCCAGCACCTTACCCTTCTCGGACAGGGGAACCGGGGAGCTGTTTTTT.

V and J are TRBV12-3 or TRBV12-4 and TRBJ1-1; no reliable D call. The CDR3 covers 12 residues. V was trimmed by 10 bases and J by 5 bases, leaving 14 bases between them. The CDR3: CATFYGWTEAFF. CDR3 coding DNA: TGTGCCACTTTCTACGGGTGGACTGAAGCTTTCTTT.

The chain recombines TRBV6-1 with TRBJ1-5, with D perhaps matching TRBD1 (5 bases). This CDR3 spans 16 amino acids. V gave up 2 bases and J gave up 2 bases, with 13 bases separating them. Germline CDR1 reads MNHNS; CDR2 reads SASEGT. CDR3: CASSEIGGKGNQPQHF. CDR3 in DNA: TGTGCCAGCAGTGAAATCGGGGGGAAGGGCAATCAGCCCCAGCATTTT.

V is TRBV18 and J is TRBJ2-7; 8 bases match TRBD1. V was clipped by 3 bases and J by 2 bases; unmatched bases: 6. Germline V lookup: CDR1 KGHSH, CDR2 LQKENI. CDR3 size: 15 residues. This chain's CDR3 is CASSPGTGLAYEQYF. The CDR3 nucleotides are TGTGCCAGCTCACCTGGGACAGGCCTGGCCTACGAGCAGTACTTC.

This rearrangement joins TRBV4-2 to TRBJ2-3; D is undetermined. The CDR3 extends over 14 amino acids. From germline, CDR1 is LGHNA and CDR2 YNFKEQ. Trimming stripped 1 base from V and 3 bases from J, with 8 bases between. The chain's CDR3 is CASSQVWETDTQYF. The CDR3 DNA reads TGTGCCAGCAGCCAAGTATGGGAAACAGATACGCAGTATTTT.

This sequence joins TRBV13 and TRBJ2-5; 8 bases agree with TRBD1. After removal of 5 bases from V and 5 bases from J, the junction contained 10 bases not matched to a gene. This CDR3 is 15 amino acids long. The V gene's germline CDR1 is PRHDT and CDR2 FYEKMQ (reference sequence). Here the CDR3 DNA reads TGTGCCAGCAGCACCGAGCTACAGGGGGAGGAGACCCAGTACTTC. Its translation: CASSTELQGEETQYF.

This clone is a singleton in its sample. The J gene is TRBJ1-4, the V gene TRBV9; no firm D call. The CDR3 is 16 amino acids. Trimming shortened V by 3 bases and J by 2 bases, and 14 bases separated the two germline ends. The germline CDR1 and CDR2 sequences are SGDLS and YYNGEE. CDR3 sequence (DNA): TGTGCCAGCAGCGCTCTCGGAAGGGAGACTAATGAAAAACTGTTTTTT. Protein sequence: CASSALGRETNEKLFF.

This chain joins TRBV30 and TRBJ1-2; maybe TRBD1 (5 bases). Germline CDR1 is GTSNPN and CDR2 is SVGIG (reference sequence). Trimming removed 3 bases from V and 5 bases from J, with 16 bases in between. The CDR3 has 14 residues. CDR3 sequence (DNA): TGTGCCTGGAGGGGAAGAGGGACGGATTATGGCTACACCTTC. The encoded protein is CAWRGRGTDYGYTF.

Here the CDR3 DNA reads TGTGCCAGCAGTCGAGTCGGAGTGATGACCGGGGAGCTGTTTTTT. It translates to CASSRVGVMTGELFF. V is TRBV6-5 and J is TRBJ2-2, with D uncertain. The V gene lost 5 bases and the J gene lost 5 bases, with 15 bases spanning the gap. Germline V gene sequence: CDR1 MNHEY, CDR2 SVGAGI. The length of the CDR3 is 15 residues.

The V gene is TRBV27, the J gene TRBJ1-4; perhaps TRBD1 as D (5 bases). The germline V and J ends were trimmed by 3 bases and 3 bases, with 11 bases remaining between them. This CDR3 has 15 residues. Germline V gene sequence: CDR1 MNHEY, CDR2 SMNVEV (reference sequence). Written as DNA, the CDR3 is TGTGCCAGCAGTTTTGGGGGAGTGGCTAATGAAAAACTGTTTTTT. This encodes CASSFGGVANEKLFF. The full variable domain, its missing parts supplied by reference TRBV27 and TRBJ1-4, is EAQVTQNPRYLITVTGKKLTVTCSQNMNHEYMSWYRQDPGLGLRQIYYSMNVEVTDKGDVPEGYKVSRKEKRNFPLILESPSPNQTSLYFCASSFGGVANEKLFFGSGTQLSVL.

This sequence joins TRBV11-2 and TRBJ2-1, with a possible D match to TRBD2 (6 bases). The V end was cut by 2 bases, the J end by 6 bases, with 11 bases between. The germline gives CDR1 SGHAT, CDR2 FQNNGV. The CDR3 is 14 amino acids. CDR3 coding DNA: TGTGCCAGCAGCTTAACGGGACTGTTCAATGAGCAGTTCTTC. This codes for CASSLTGLFNEQFF. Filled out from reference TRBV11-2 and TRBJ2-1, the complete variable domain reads EAGVAQSPRYKIIEKRQSVAFWCNPISGHATLYWYQQILGQGPKLLIQFQNNGVVDDSQLPKDRFSAERLKGVDSTLKIQPAKLEDSAVYLCASSLTGLFNEQFFGPGTRLTVL.

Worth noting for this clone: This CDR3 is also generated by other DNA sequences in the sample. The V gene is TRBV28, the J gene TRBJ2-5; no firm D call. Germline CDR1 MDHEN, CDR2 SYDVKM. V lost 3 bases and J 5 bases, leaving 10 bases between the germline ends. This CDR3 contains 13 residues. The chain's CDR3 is CASSFGVLETQYF. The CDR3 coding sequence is TGTGCCAGCAGTTTTGGTGTCTTGGAGACCCAGTACTTC.

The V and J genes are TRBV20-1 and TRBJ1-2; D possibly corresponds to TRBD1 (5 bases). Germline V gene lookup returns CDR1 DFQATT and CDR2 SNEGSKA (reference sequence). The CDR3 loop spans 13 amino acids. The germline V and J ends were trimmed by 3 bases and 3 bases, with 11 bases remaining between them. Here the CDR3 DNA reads TGCAGTGCTAGTTCCCAGGGAGACTATGGCTACACCTTC. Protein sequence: CSASSQGDYGYTF.

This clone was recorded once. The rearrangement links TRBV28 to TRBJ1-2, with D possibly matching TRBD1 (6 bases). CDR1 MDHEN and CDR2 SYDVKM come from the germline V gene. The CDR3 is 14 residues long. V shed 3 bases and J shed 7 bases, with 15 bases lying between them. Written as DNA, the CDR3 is TGTGCCAGCAGTTTTCTAGGGCAGGGGCTTGGCTACACCTTC. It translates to CASSFLGQGLGYTF.

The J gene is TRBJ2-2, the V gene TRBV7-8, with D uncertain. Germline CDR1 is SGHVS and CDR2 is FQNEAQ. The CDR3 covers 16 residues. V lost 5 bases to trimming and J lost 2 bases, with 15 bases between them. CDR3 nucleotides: TGTGCCAGCAGCCCGACATGGCTACGAAACACCGGGGAGCTGTTTTTT. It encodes CASSPTWLRNTGELFF.

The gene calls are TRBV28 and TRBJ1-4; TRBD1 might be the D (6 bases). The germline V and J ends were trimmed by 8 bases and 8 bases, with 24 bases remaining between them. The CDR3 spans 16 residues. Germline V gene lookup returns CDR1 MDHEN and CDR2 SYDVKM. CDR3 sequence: CASATHSGGTYEKLFF. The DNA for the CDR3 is TGTGCCAGCGCCACTCACTCTGGGGGCACGTACGAAAAACTGTTTTTT. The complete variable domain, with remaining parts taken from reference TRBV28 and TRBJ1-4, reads DVKVTQSSRYLVKRTGEKVFLECVQDMDHENMFWYRQDPGLGLRLIYFSYDVKMKEKGDIPEGYSVSREKKERFSLILESASTNQTSMYLCASATHSGGTYEKLFFGSGTQLSVL.

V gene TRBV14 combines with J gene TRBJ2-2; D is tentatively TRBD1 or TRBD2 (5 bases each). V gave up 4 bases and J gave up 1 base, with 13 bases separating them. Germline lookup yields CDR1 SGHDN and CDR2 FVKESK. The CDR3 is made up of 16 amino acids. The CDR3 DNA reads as TGTGCCAGCAGCCTATTTCCGGGACGGAACACCGGGGAGCTGTTTTTT. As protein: CASSLFPGRNTGELFF.

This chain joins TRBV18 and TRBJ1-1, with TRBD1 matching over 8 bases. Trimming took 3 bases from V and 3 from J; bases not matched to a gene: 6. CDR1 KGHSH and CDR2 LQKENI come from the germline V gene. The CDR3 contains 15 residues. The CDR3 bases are TGTGCCAGCTCACCTACAGGGGGGAGTGACACTGAAGCTTTCTTT. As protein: CASSPTGGSDTEAFF.

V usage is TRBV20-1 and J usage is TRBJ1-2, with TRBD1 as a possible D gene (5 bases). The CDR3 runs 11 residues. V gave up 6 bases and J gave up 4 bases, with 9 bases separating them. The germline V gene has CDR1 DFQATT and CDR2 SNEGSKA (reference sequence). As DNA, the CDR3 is TGCAGTGCCTCCGGGACCTATGGCTACACCTTC. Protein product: CSASGTYGYTF.

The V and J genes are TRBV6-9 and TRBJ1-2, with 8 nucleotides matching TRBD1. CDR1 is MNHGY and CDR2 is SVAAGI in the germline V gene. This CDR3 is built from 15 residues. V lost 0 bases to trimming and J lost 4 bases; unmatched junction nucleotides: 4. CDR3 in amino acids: CASSYSKQGGYGYTF. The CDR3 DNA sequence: TGTGCCAGCAGTTATTCGAAACAGGGGGGCTATGGCTACACCTTC.